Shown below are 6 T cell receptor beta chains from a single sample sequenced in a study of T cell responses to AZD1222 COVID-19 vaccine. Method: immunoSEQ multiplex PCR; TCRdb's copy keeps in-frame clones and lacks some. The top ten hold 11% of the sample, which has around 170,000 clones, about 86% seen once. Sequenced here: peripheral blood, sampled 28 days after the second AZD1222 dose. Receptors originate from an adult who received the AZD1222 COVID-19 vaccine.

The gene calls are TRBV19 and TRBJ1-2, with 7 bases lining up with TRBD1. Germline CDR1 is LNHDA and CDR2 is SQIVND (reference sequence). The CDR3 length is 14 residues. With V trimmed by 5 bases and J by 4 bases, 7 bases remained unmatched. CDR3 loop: CASSSSTGRYGYTF. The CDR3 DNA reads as TGTGCCAGTAGTTCGTCGACAGGGCGCTATGGCTACACCTTC.

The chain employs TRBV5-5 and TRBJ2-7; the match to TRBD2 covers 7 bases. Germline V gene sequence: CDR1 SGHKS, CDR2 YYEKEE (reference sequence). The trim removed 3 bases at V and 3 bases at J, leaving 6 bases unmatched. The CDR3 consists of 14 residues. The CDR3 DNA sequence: TGTGCCAGCAGCTGGGGCGGGAGCTTCTACGAGCAGTACTTC. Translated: CASSWGGSFYEQYF.

CDR3 protein: CASSLRNLYEQYF. CDR3 sequence (DNA): TGTGCCAGCAGCTTACGCAACTTATACGAGCAGTACTTC. The chain links TRBV7-6 to TRBJ2-7, with D unresolved. CDR3 length: 13 amino acids. Germline CDR1 SGHVS, CDR2 FNYEAQ. V lost 2 bases, J lost 4 bases, and 9 bases lay in between.

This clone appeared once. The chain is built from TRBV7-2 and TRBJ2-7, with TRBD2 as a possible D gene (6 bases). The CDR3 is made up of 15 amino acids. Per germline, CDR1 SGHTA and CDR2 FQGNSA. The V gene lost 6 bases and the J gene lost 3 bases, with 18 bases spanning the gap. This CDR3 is CASRPPGGVYYEQYF. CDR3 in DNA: TGTGCCAGCAGGCCCCCTGGCGGGGTTTACTACGAGCAGTACTTC.

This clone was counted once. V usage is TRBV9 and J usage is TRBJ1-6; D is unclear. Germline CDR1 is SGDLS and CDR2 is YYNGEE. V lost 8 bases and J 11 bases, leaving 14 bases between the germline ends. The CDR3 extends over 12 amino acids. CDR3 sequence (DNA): TGTGCCAGAAACCACTCGGGTCCACCCCTCCACTTT. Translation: CARNHSGPPLHF.

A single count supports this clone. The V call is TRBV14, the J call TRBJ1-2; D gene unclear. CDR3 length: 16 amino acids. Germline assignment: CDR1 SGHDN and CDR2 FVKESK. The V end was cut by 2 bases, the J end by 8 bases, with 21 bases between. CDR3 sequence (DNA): TGTGCCAGCAGCCAATCCCCTGATCGGCGGGGAGGAGGCTACACCTTC. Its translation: CASSQSPDRRGGGYTF.